Each of the 26 T cell receptor beta chains below was sequenced from the same sample in a study of blood T cell repertoires in COVID-19. Here immunoSEQ multiplex PCR was the method, and the copy in TCRdb shows in-frame clones only, minus some. The table lists 45,000 to 70,000 clones, 75% to 90% of them singletons. The sample consisted of peripheral blood. The source of these receptors is an older woman with active COVID-19.

This chain connects TRBV10-3 to TRBJ2-1; D not certain. This CDR3 comprises 12 residues. Germline V gives CDR1 ENHRY, CDR2 SYGVKD. V was pared by 3 bases and J by 9 bases, with 9 bases between. The CDR3 sequence is CAISDTGFEQFF. CDR3 DNA sequence: TGTGCCATCAGTGATACCGGGTTTGAGCAGTTCTTC.

The rearrangement joins TRBV19 to TRBJ1-4, with 10 bases fitting TRBD1. V gave up 6 bases and J gave up 2 bases; unmatched junction bases: 0. This CDR3 has 14 residues. CDR1 LNHDA and CDR2 SQIVND come from the germline V gene (reference sequence). CDR3 residues: CASRDRGTNEKLFF. DNA for the CDR3: TGTGCCAGTAGGGACAGGGGGACTAATGAAAAACTGTTTTTT.

The rearrangement links TRBV12-5 to TRBJ1-5; no definite D call. Germline CDR1 reads LGHNT; CDR2 reads FRNRAP. This CDR3 is built from 14 residues. The ends were cut back, 6 bases at V and 1 base at J, with 10 bases in the middle. The DNA for the CDR3 is TGTGCTAGTGGCTCCCCAGGCAGCAATCAGCCCCAGCATTTT. Amino acid sequence: CASGSPGSNQPQHF.

This clone appeared a single time. The CDR3 sequence: CASSLLLTTDGYTF. The CDR3 DNA reads as TGTGCCAGCAGCTTACTTTTGACAACGGATGGCTACACCTTC. J is TRBJ1-2 and V is TRBV5-6; D gene unclear. The length of the CDR3 is 14 residues. Germline V CDR1 and CDR2: SGHDT, YYEEEE. V lost 2 bases and J 6 bases, leaving 14 bases between the germline ends. Full variable domain (outside the CDR3, taken from reference TRBV5-6 and TRBJ1-2): DAGVTQSPTHLIKTRGQQVTLRCSPKSGHDTVSWYQQALGQGPQFIFQYYEEEERQRGNFPDRFSGHQFPNYSSELNVNALLLGDSALYLCASSLLLTTDGYTFGSGTRLTVV.

This clone was observed once. The V gene is TRBV5-4, the J gene TRBJ2-2, with D perhaps matching TRBD1 (6 bases). Germline V gene sequence: CDR1 SGHNT, CDR2 YYREEE (reference sequence). CDR3 length: 16 amino acids. The ends were cut back, 4 bases at V and 5 bases at J, with 18 bases in the middle. CDR3 bases: TGTGCCAGCAGCCCCCCCAAAGGGGGAAGGACCGGGGAGCTGTTTTTT. Translation: CASSPPKGGRTGELFF.

The CDR3 spells CALRKGTETDTQYF. CDR3 bases: TGTGCCCTCCGGAAGGGGACAGAGACAGATACGCAGTATTTT. This chain uses TRBV10-3 with TRBJ2-3; the match to TRBD1 covers 7 bases. The V gene end was trimmed by 11 bases and the J gene end by 3 bases; junction bases not matched to a gene: 11. The length of the CDR3 is 14 residues. Germline CDR1 and CDR2: ENHRY and SYGVKD.

Only one count was recorded for this clone. The chain uses TRBV6-2 or TRBV6-3 and TRBJ2-3; 11 nucleotides agree with TRBD2. V trimming: 2 bases; J trimming: 5 bases; junction bases outside the gene matches: 9. The CDR3 totals 17 residues. Germline values: CDR1 MNHEY, CDR2 SVGEGT. The CDR3 bases are TGTGCCAGCAGTTACAGGTTAGCGGGGGGGCCGAGAGATACGCAGTATTTT. This encodes CASSYRLAGGPRDTQYF.

In its sample, this clone was seen a few times. The chain links TRBV24-1 to TRBJ2-2; 9 bases map to TRBD1. The CDR3 has 15 residues. The germline V gene encodes CDR1 KGHDR and CDR2 SFDVKD. V was clipped by 3 bases and J by 4 bases; unmatched bases: 2. The CDR3 DNA is TGTGCCACCAGTGATACAGGGGGCGTCACCGGGGAGCTGTTTTTT. Amino acids: CATSDTGGVTGELFF.

The CDR3 DNA follows: TGTGCCAGCAGCCGACAGGCGGGAGGGGGCTATGGCTACACCTTC. The encoded protein is CASSRQAGGGYGYTF. The genes are TRBV7-8 and TRBJ1-2, with D tentatively TRBD1 (6 bases). This CDR3 is 15 amino acids long. V lost 5 bases, J lost 4 bases, and 17 bases lay in between. Germline CDR1 reads SGHVS; CDR2 reads FQNEAQ.

V and J are TRBV6-2 or TRBV6-3 and TRBJ1-5; D is undetermined. The germline V gene has CDR1 MNHEY and CDR2 SVGEGT. The CDR3 runs 14 residues. The ends were cut back, 6 bases at V and 2 bases at J, with 11 bases in the middle. CDR3 sequence (DNA): TGTGCCAGCAGCCATAGCTGGGGCAATCAGCCCCAGCATTTT. Encoded protein: CASSHSWGNQPQHF.

J is TRBJ2-4 and V is TRBV5-4; possibly TRBD1 for D (6 bases). The CDR3 covers 14 residues. Trimming pared 1 base from V and 5 bases from J, leaving 10 bases between. Per the germline V gene, CDR1 is SGHNT and CDR2 is YYREEE (reference sequence). This chain's CDR3 is CASSLQGTENIQYF. CDR3 nucleotide sequence: TGTGCCAGCAGCTTGCAGGGGACCGAAAACATTCAGTACTTC.

The chain is built from TRBV3-1 (or the pseudogene TRBV3-2) and TRBJ2-1, with 7 bases that match TRBD1. This CDR3 has 15 amino acids. CDR1 and CDR2 from the germline V gene are LGHDT and YNNKEL (reference sequence). J lost 8 bases, V lost 0 bases, and 7 bases had no gene match. Written as DNA, the CDR3 is TGTGCCAGCAGCCAAGAAGAGAGAGGGGGCCATGAGCAGTTCTTC. Translating it yields CASSQEERGGHEQFF.

The chain joins TRBV19 to TRBJ1-2, with 9 positions matching TRBD1. The CDR3 covers 15 residues. Per the germline V gene, CDR1 is LNHDA and CDR2 is SQIVND (reference sequence). V gave up 7 bases and J gave up 6 bases; unmatched junction bases: 12. CDR3 sequence (DNA): TGTGCCAGTACCGAAGGGACAGGGTCTTTTCATGGCTACACCTTC. Amino acid sequence: CASTEGTGSFHGYTF.

V gene TRBV5-1 combines with J gene TRBJ2-3; 8 bases align to TRBD2. The V segment lost 0 bases and the J segment 2 bases; nucleotides outside the gene matches: 5. Germline V gene sequence: CDR1 SGHRS, CDR2 YFSETQ. This CDR3 contains 16 residues. CDR3 sequence: CASSLARGGFTDTQYF. CDR3 nucleotides: TGCGCCAGCAGCTTGGCACGGGGGGGTTTCACAGATACGCAGTATTTT.

The rearrangement links TRBV5-4 to TRBJ1-6, with D possibly matching TRBD1 (5 bases). With 4 bases removed from V and 9 bases from J, the gap between germline ends came to 17 bases. The germline gives CDR1 SGHNT, CDR2 YYREEE (reference sequence). This CDR3 contains 15 residues. The CDR3 DNA follows: TGTGCCAGCAGCGGGGACTTTGGAACGGGTTCACCCCTCCACTTT. Residues: CASSGDFGTGSPLHF.

The chain combines TRBV7-9 with TRBJ2-7; tentatively, D is TRBD1 (5 bases). Per germline, CDR1 SEHNR and CDR2 FQNEAQ (reference sequence). Trimming pared 1 base from V and 6 bases from J, leaving 13 bases between. This CDR3 comprises 14 residues. Here the CDR3 DNA reads TGTGCCAGCAGCTTAGATAGGGGATCAGCCGAGCAGTACTTC. Protein product: CASSLDRGSAEQYF.

The J gene is TRBJ1-5, the V gene TRBV19; the D gene is possibly TRBD1 (5 bases). The CDR3 is 14 amino acids. Germline CDR1 and CDR2: LNHDA and SQIVND (reference sequence). V lost 4 bases to trimming and J lost 2 bases, with 9 bases between them. Here the CDR3 reads CASSTTGGNQPQHF. DNA of the CDR3: TGTGCCAGTAGTACTACAGGTGGCAATCAGCCCCAGCATTTT.

V is TRBV19 and J is TRBJ2-4, with D possibly being TRBD2 (6 bases). The CDR3 runs 16 residues. The V end lost 5 bases, the J end lost 0 bases, and 14 bases lay between the germline ends. The germline gives CDR1 LNHDA, CDR2 SQIVND (reference sequence). CDR3 sequence: CASSGSLGLAKNIQYF. The CDR3 DNA reads TGTGCCAGTAGTGGCTCCCTGGGACTAGCCAAAAACATTCAGTACTTC. Combining the CDR3 with reference TRBV19 and TRBJ2-4 gives the whole variable domain DGGITQSPKYLFRKEGQNVTLSCEQNLNHDAMYWYRQDPGQGLRLIYYSQIVNDFQKGDIAEGYSVSREKKESFPLTVTSAQKNPTAFYLCASSGSLGLAKNIQYFGAGTRLSVL.

The rearrangement links TRBV7-8 to TRBJ1-2; D is undetermined. V lost 5 bases to trimming and J lost 0 bases, with 16 bases between them. The CDR3 has 16 residues. The germline CDR1 and CDR2 sequences are SGHVS and FQNEAQ. The CDR3 sequence: CASSPRIIPTNYGYTF. The CDR3 DNA reads TGTGCCAGCAGCCCTAGGATTATTCCCACTAACTATGGCTACACCTTC. Using reference TRBV7-8 and TRBJ1-2 for the parts outside the CDR3, the full variable domain is GAGVSQSPRYKVAKRGQDVALRCDPISGHVSLFWYQQALGQGPEFLTYFQNEAQLDKSGLPSDRFFAERPEGSVSTLKIQRTQQEDSAVYLCASSPRIIPTNYGYTFGSGTRLTVV.

This chain uses TRBV4-2 with TRBJ2-2; TRBD2 matches at 9 bases. Trimming took 6 bases from V and 3 from J; bases not matched to a gene: 8. Germline values: CDR1 LGHNA, CDR2 YNFKEQ. This CDR3 region has 16 residues. CDR3 sequence (DNA): TGTGCCAGCAGACCTCGCGGGGGGGCGGACACCGGGGAGCTGTTTTTT. It specifies CASRPRGGADTGELFF.

V and J are TRBV7-9 and TRBJ1-3; D is unclear. Looked up from germline, CDR1 is SEHNR and CDR2 is FQNEAQ (reference sequence). The CDR3 spans 14 residues. V lost 8 bases, J lost 3 bases, and 14 bases lay in between. The CDR3 is CASSPASGGNTIYF. DNA for the CDR3: TGTGCCAGCTCCCCCGCGTCGGGTGGAAACACCATATATTTT.

This rearrangement joins TRBV10-3 to TRBJ1-1, with D maybe TRBD1 (5 bases). Germline V gene lookup returns CDR1 ENHRY and CDR2 SYGVKD. Trimming stripped 0 bases from V and 1 base from J, with 12 bases between. The CDR3 consists of 16 residues. The CDR3 is CAISESGGQGNTEAFF. DNA of the CDR3: TGTGCCATCAGTGAGTCGGGAGGCCAGGGGAACACTGAAGCTTTCTTT.

V gene TRBV5-1 combines with J gene TRBJ1-1; no clear D gene. CDR1 is SGHRS, CDR2 YFSETQ, per germline. The CDR3 covers 16 residues. V lost 0 bases and J 0 bases, leaving 12 bases between the germline ends. CDR3 sequence (DNA): TGCGCCAGCAGCTTGGTTATGGGCAGGTTGAACACTGAAGCTTTCTTT. Residues: CASSLVMGRLNTEAFF.

The rearrangement uses TRBV5-6 and TRBJ2-1; 8 bases align to TRBD2. The CDR3 spans 12 residues. With V trimmed by 6 bases and J by 15 bases, 11 bases remained unmatched. The germline V gene has CDR1 SGHDT and CDR2 YYEEEE. The CDR3 bases are TGTGCCAGCACCGTGCGAGGGACTAGGTCGTTCTTC. It codes for CASTVRGTRSFF. Complete variable domain (other parts from reference TRBV5-6 and TRBJ2-1): DAGVTQSPTHLIKTRGQQVTLRCSPKSGHDTVSWYQQALGQGPQFIFQYYEEEERQRGNFPDRFSGHQFPNYSSELNVNALLLGDSALYLCASTVRGTRSFFGPGTRLTVL.

V and J are TRBV4-1 and TRBJ2-1, with D perhaps matching TRBD2 (5 bases). The CDR3 totals 16 residues. The germline CDR1 and CDR2 sequences are MGHRA and YSYEKL. With 3 bases removed from V and 5 bases from J, the gap between germline ends came to 17 bases. Here the CDR3 reads CASSQRSWGADNEQFF. For the CDR3, the DNA is TGCGCCAGCAGCCAGCGATCCTGGGGAGCTGACAATGAGCAGTTCTTC.

The chain is built from TRBV18 and TRBJ2-2, with 8 nucleotides matching TRBD1. CDR1 is KGHSH, CDR2 LQKENI, per germline. V gave up 4 bases and J gave up 5 bases; unmatched junction bases: 9. This CDR3 is 16 amino acids long. CDR3: CASSQDRASITGELFF. As DNA, the CDR3 is TGTGCCAGCTCACAGGACAGGGCCTCGATTACCGGGGAGCTGTTTTTT.